Listed below are T cell receptor beta chains from one sample, sequenced in a study of identical twins. TCRdb called the 5' RACE reads again in MiXCR, with one record for every CDR3 protein. The repertoire holds 450,000 to 650,000 distinct CDR3 sequences, 13% to 15% seen once, with roughly 0.42% in the top ten. These same records also appear under a second study, on yellow fever vaccine responses in identical twins.

Material: CD4+ T cells sorted from blood. All receptors derive from a woman aged 18 to 35 in good health. The CDR3 runs from the conserved cysteine through the conserved F or W. A D gene is named only where the DNA matches it firmly. Clone size is not always given. Where it is, it says once, few, many or a class for expanded clones.

CDR3	DNA	size	J	D	length	V
CASTSSGATDTQYF	TGTGCCAGCACTTCTAGCGGGGCCACAGATACGCAGTATTTT	few	TRBJ2-3	TRBD2	14	TRBV6-2/TRBV6-3
CASSAGLAPYTQYF	TGTGCCAGCAGCGCGGGACTCGCACCATATACGCAGTATTTT	.	TRBJ2-3	.	14	TRBV7-9
CASRSGIEGTEAFF	TGTGCCAGCAGATCAGGGATTGAAGGCACTGAAGCTTTCTTT	once	TRBJ1-1	.	14	TRBV12-3/TRBV12-4
CASSRGGLATLNNEQFF	TGTGCCAGCAGCCGGGGGGGACTAGCCACCCTGAACAATGAGCAGTTCTTC	many	TRBJ2-1	TRBD2	17	TRBV28
CASSLWGTSGSQETQYF	TGTGCCAGCAGTTTATGGGGGACTAGCGGGTCCCAAGAGACCCAGTACTTC	.	TRBJ2-5	TRBD2	17	TRBV28
CASRPRQDTGELFF	TGTGCCAGCAGACCCAGACAGGACACCGGGGAGCTGTTTTTT	few	TRBJ2-2	.	14	TRBV6-1
CASSLGGSYKQFF	TGTGCCAGCAGTCTCGGGGGAAGCTACAAGCAGTTCTTC	.	TRBJ2-1	.	13	TRBV6-2/TRBV6-3
CSATKNTEAFF	TGCAGTGCTACTAAAAACACTGAAGCTTTCTTT	many	TRBJ1-1	.	11	TRBV20-1
CASSFVGTGVNTGELFF	TGTGCCAGCAGTTTTGTGGGTACGGGAGTAAACACCGGGGAGCTGTTTTTT	.	TRBJ2-2	.	17	TRBV12-3/TRBV12-4
CASRGGPPPNQPQHF	TGTGCCAGCAGAGGGGGACCCCCTCCCAATCAGCCCCAGCATTTT	few	TRBJ1-5	.	15	TRBV28
CASSQAGSSYNSPLHF	TGTGCCAGCAGCCAAGCTGGCAGCTCCTATAATTCACCCCTCCACTTT	few	TRBJ1-6	.	16	TRBV3-1
CASSFDRGPYEQYF	TGTGCCAGCAGTTTCGACAGGGGGCCATACGAGCAGTACTTC	.	TRBJ2-7	TRBD1	14	TRBV12-3/TRBV12-4
CASSRGLAGGTDTQYF	TGTGCCAGCAGCCGGGGACTAGCGGGAGGAACAGATACGCAGTATTTT	few	TRBJ2-3	TRBD2	16	TRBV6-1
CSANSREDSYEQYF	TGCAGTGCTAACTCGCGGGAGGATTCCTACGAGCAGTACTTC	few	TRBJ2-7	TRBD2	14	TRBV20-1
CASSSRDGWEQYF	TGTGCCAGCAGTTCAAGGGACGGATGGGAGCAGTACTTC	.	TRBJ2-7	.	13	TRBV27
CAISELGVNEQFF	TGTGCCATCAGTGAGTTGGGGGTAAATGAGCAGTTCTTC	few	TRBJ2-1	.	13	TRBV10-3
CASSRAGEGKTQYF	TGCGCCAGCAGCCGTGCAGGAGAAGGAAAGACCCAGTACTTC	many	TRBJ2-5	.	14	TRBV4-1
CASRIIGTGIHDTQYF	TGTGCCAGCAGAATAATCGGGACAGGCATCCATGATACGCAGTATTTT	few	TRBJ2-3	TRBD1	16	TRBV12-3/TRBV12-4
CASSLRLLDYGYTF	TGTGCCAGCAGCTTAAGACTGCTCGACTATGGCTACACCTTC	.	TRBJ1-2	.	14	TRBV5-6
CASSDQGLYEQYF	TGTGCCAGCAGTGACCAGGGGTTGTACGAGCAGTACTTC	few	TRBJ2-7	.	13	TRBV2
CASGTGAKETQYF	TGTGCCAGCGGGACAGGGGCCAAAGAGACCCAGTACTTC	many	TRBJ2-5	TRBD1	13	TRBV11-2
CASRFQETQYF	TGTGCCAGCAGATTCCAAGAGACCCAGTACTTC	many	TRBJ2-5	.	11	TRBV12-3/TRBV12-4
CASSPQGLAGEETQYF	TGTGCCAGCAGCCCCCAGGGACTAGCGGGAGAAGAGACCCAGTACTTC	.	TRBJ2-5	TRBD2	16	TRBV7-3
CASSATANTEAFF	TGTGCCAGCAGTGCGACAGCTAACACTGAAGCTTTCTTT	few	TRBJ1-1	.	13	TRBV6-4
CASTLAGQNGADTQYF	TGTGCCAGCACATTAGCGGGCCAAAATGGCGCAGATACGCAGTATTTT	once	TRBJ2-3	TRBD2	16	TRBV2
CASSRSIAKNIQYF	TGTGCCAGCAGCCGAAGTATAGCCAAAAACATTCAGTACTTC	few	TRBJ2-4	.	14	TRBV13
CASSRSSGLWEKLFF	TGCGCCAGCAGCCGCTCCTCGGGGTTGTGGGAAAAACTGTTTTTT	few	TRBJ1-4	.	15	TRBV4-1
CASSPRDKETQYF	TGTGCCAGCAGTCCCCGGGACAAAGAGACCCAGTACTTC	many	TRBJ2-5	.	13	TRBV12-3/TRBV12-4
CASSPVASGFYEQYF	TGTGCCAGCAGCCCGGTGGCTAGCGGTTTCTACGAGCAGTACTTC	.	TRBJ2-7	TRBD2	15	TRBV7-9
CASRRQGYYEQFF	TGTGCCAGTAGAAGACAGGGTTACTATGAGCAGTTCTTC	.	TRBJ2-1	TRBD1	13	TRBV19
CASSVVSSGSTDTQYF	TGTGCCAGCAGCGTAGTCTCTAGCGGGAGCACAGATACGCAGTATTTT	many	TRBJ2-3	TRBD2	16	TRBV9
CASSPMTSGSNEQFF	TGTGCCAGCAGCCCCATGACTAGCGGGAGCAATGAGCAGTTCTTC	few	TRBJ2-1	TRBD2	15	TRBV7-9
CSARDRTNTGELFF	TGCAGTGCCCGAGACAGGACGAACACCGGGGAGCTGTTTTTT	.	TRBJ2-2	.	14	TRBV20-1
CSVGRFPYNEQFF	TGCAGCGTTGGTAGATTCCCCTACAATGAGCAGTTCTTC	many	TRBJ2-1	.	13	TRBV29-1
CATSRDDRVSYNEQFF	TGTGCCACCAGCAGAGACGACAGGGTGTCCTACAATGAGCAGTTCTTC	few	TRBJ2-1	TRBD1	16	TRBV15
CASSRGVTNTGELFF	TGCGCCAGCAGCAGGGGGGTAACGAACACCGGGGAGCTGTTTTTT	few	TRBJ2-2	.	15	TRBV5-1
CASSVDHRQETQYF	TGTGCCAGCAGCGTAGATCACAGACAAGAGACCCAGTACTTC	.	TRBJ2-5	.	14	TRBV9
CASSPLAGGREQYF	TGTGCCAGCAGTCCGCTAGCGGGAGGGCGCGAGCAGTACTTC	few	TRBJ2-7	TRBD2	14	TRBV28
CASTSTGGTEAFF	TGTGCCAGCACCTCGACAGGGGGCACTGAAGCTTTCTTT	.	TRBJ1-1	TRBD1	13	TRBV6-1
CSASTGSSGTNVLTF	TGCAGTGCTAGTACAGGATCCTCTGGGACCAACGTCCTGACTTTC	.	TRBJ2-6	.	15	TRBV20-1
CSASKGRERISGANVLTF	TGCAGTGCTAGTAAGGGACGGGAAAGGATCTCTGGGGCCAACGTCCTGACTTTC	.	TRBJ2-6	.	18	TRBV20-1
CASRILAGAGEQFF	TGTGCCAGCAGGATACTAGCGGGAGCGGGTGAGCAGTTCTTC	many	TRBJ2-1	TRBD2	14	TRBV12-3/TRBV12-4
CASSVDRGLQNIQYF	TGTGCCAGCAGCGTAGATAGGGGGCTTCAAAACATTCAGTACTTC	.	TRBJ2-4	TRBD1	15	TRBV9
CASSLGRGHLGYEQYF	TGTGCCAGCAGCTTAGGCCGGGGGCACCTTGGTTACGAGCAGTACTTC	.	TRBJ2-7	.	16	TRBV11-2
CASSRTSGDNEQFF	TGTGCCAGCAGCCGGACTAGCGGGGACAATGAGCAGTTCTTC	many	TRBJ2-1	TRBD2	14	TRBV6-1